Below, 26 T cell receptor beta chains from the same sample are listed, as sequenced in a study of PD-1 blockade in classical Hodgkin lymphoma. The repertoire was sequenced with immunoSEQ multiplex PCR; TCRdb's copy has only in-frame clones and lacks some. Here the sample spans under 5,500 clones, approximately 72% being singletons. Each patient experienced a relapse that followed autologous stem cell transplantation, and brentuximab vedotin exposure varied. The starting material was peripheral blood mononuclear cells (PBMCs), obtained before the second cycle of nivolumab. The origin of the receptors is a human donor with classical Hodgkin lymphoma.

The V call is TRBV30, the J call TRBJ2-1; 12 nucleotides match TRBD2. Trimming at V came to 6 bases and at J to 4 bases, leaving 7 bases not matched to a gene. This CDR3 comprises 15 residues. Germline assignment: CDR1 GTSNPN and CDR2 SVGIG (reference sequence). The CDR3 is CACRLAGAGYNEQFF. CDR3 nucleotide sequence: TGTGCCTGTAGACTAGCGGGGGCCGGATACAATGAGCAGTTCTTC.

The V call is TRBV5-1, the J call TRBJ2-7; 9 bases map to TRBD2. The J segment lost 5 bases and the V segment lost 4 bases, leaving 7 bases of the junction unmatched. This CDR3 is built from 14 residues. Germline assignment: CDR1 SGHRS and CDR2 YFSETQ. The CDR3 reads CASSHGSGSDEQYF. DNA of the CDR3: TGCGCCAGCAGCCATGGTAGCGGGAGTGACGAGCAGTACTTC.

This chain connects TRBV6-5 to TRBJ1-3, with unresolved D. The CDR3 runs to 16 residues. V shed 0 bases and J shed 4 bases, with 13 bases lying between them. Germline CDR1 reads MNHEY; CDR2 reads SVGAGI. CDR3 amino acids: CASSYSNFARGNTIYF. The CDR3, as DNA: TGTGCCAGCAGTTACTCGAATTTTGCAAGAGGAAACACCATATATTTT.

V and J are TRBV7-2 and TRBJ2-5, with D possibly matching TRBD2 (6 bases). Trimming removed 0 bases at V and 2 bases at J, with 10 bases between. This CDR3 comprises 15 residues. Germline V CDR1 and CDR2: SGHTA, FQGNSA. The CDR3: CASSLAGGLQETQYF. CDR3 nucleotides: TGTGCCAGCAGCTTAGCGGGGGGACTTCAAGAGACCCAGTACTTC. Full variable domain (outside the CDR3, taken from reference TRBV7-2 and TRBJ2-5): GAGVSQSPSNKVTEKGKDVELRCDPISGHTALYWYRQSLGQGLEFLIYFQGNSAPDKSGLPSDRFSAERTGGSVSTLTIQRTQQEDSAVYLCASSLAGGLQETQYFGPGTRLLVL.

The V gene is TRBV5-4, the J gene TRBJ2-1; TRBD1 or TRBD2 may be the D gene (6 bases each). Trimming pared 4 bases from V and 6 bases from J, leaving 14 bases between. Germline CDR1 SGHNT, CDR2 YYREEE (reference sequence). This CDR3 has 14 residues. The CDR3 region has the DNA TGTGCCAGCAGCCCCCGCGGAGGGGGCAATGAGCAGTTCTTC. This sequence encodes CASSPRGGGNEQFF.

This clone has only a few counts. The rearrangement uses TRBV19 and TRBJ1-2; D ambiguous. Germline CDR1 and CDR2: LNHDA and SQIVND (reference sequence). The germline V and J ends were trimmed by 7 bases and 5 bases, with 11 bases remaining between them. The CDR3 runs 12 residues. The CDR3 here is CASKGGLYGYTF. The CDR3 DNA is TGTGCCAGTAAAGGTGGCCTGTATGGCTACACCTTC.

This clone was counted a single time. This rearrangement joins TRBV7-8 to TRBJ2-2; TRBD1 might be the D (6 bases). Germline V lookup: CDR1 SGHVS, CDR2 FQNEAQ. V lost 5 bases, J lost 4 bases, and 14 bases lay in between. CDR3 size: 15 residues. The CDR3 region has the DNA TGTGCCAGCAGCATGACAGGTAGAGGCACCGGGGAGCTGTTTTTT. It yields the protein CASSMTGRGTGELFF.

The chain is built from TRBV5-1 and TRBJ2-1; 8 nucleotides match TRBD2. J lost 0 bases, V lost 0 bases, and 8 bases had no gene match. The CDR3 has 18 amino acids. Germline V gives CDR1 SGHRS, CDR2 YFSETQ. CDR3: CASSLGGTSSRSYNEQFF. The CDR3 coding sequence is TGCGCCAGCAGCTTGGGAGGGACTAGTTCTCGCTCCTACAATGAGCAGTTCTTC.

The rearrangement joins TRBV30 to TRBJ1-2; perhaps TRBD1 as D (5 bases). The CDR3 extends over 13 amino acids. Germline values: CDR1 GTSNPN, CDR2 SVGIG (reference sequence). The V and J ends lost 7 bases and 8 bases respectively, with 20 bases between them. The DNA for the CDR3 is TGTGCCTTACCTTCCGGGACCGCGCGCGGCTACACCTTC. Protein sequence: CALPSGTARGYTF. Together with reference TRBV30 and TRBJ1-2, the CDR3 gives the full variable domain: SQTIHQWPATLVQPVGSPLSLECTVEGTSNPNLYWYRQAAGRGLQLLFYSVGIGQISSEVPQNLSASRPQDRQFILSSKKLLLSDSGFYLCALPSGTARGYTFGSGTRLTVV.

This clone was counted a few times. The rearrangement uses TRBV27 and TRBJ2-3; perhaps D is TRBD1 or TRBD2 (5 bases each). Germline CDR1 MNHEY, CDR2 SMNVEV (reference sequence). The CDR3 contains 14 residues. Trimming left V 5 bases short and J 5 bases short, with 14 bases between. This CDR3 is CASSLRDGRDTQYF. The CDR3 DNA sequence: TGTGCCAGCAGTCTCCGGGACGGAAGAGATACGCAGTATTTT.

CDR3 DNA sequence: TGTGCCAGCAGGGTTGGCGCAGGGAACGACTATGGCTACACCTTC. Protein sequence: CASRVGAGNDYGYTF. The chain combines TRBV28 with TRBJ1-2; D is possibly TRBD1 (5 bases). CDR3 length: 15 amino acids. Trimming cost V 6 bases and J 3 bases, with 17 bases left between them. Germline-derived CDR1 and CDR2 are MDHEN and SYDVKM.

In its sample, this clone is medium-sized. The V and J genes are TRBV19 and TRBJ1-1; TRBD1 matches at 9 bases. From germline, CDR1 is LNHDA and CDR2 SQIVND (reference sequence). J gave up 1 base and V 5 bases, and 5 bases lay outside the gene matches. The CDR3 is 15 residues long. For the CDR3, the DNA is TGTGCCAGTAGTGGCACAGGGGGCACGAACACTGAAGCTTTCTTT. Its translation is CASSGTGGTNTEAFF.

This clone was counted once. The chain links TRBV30 to TRBJ1-2; 10 nucleotides match TRBD1. Germline V gene data show CDR1 as GTSNPN and CDR2 as SVGIG (reference sequence). The CDR3 length is 14 residues. The trim removed 4 bases at V and 7 bases at J, leaving 9 bases unmatched. The CDR3 spells CAWTPGQGSGGYTF. CDR3 in DNA: TGTGCCTGGACCCCGGGACAGGGGTCGGGTGGCTACACCTTC.

The chain uses TRBV9 and TRBJ2-3; possible D gene TRBD2, 7 bases. The V end lost 4 bases, the J end lost 0 bases, and 15 bases lay between the germline ends. CDR3 size: 16 residues. Germline V gene lookup returns CDR1 SGDLS and CDR2 YYNGEE. CDR3 DNA: TGTGCCAGCAGCCCCAGTGGGGGGGCCAGCACAGATACGCAGTATTTT. Translated, it gives CASSPSGGASTDTQYF.

This rearrangement joins TRBV19 to TRBJ1-1; D is perhaps TRBD1 (5 bases). This CDR3 has 14 amino acids. CDR1 LNHDA and CDR2 SQIVND come from the germline V gene (reference sequence). V was pared by 1 base and J by 4 bases, with 10 bases between. The chain's CDR3 is CASSIGRDPTEAFF. The CDR3 DNA is TGTGCCAGTAGTATAGGCAGGGACCCCACTGAAGCTTTCTTT. The full variable domain, completed using reference TRBV19 and TRBJ1-1, is DGGITQSPKYLFRKEGQNVTLSCEQNLNHDAMYWYRQDPGQGLRLIYYSQIVNDFQKGDIAEGYSVSREKKESFPLTVTSAQKNPTAFYLCASSIGRDPTEAFFGQGTRLTVV.

This clone was found a few times. This chain joins TRBV7-2 and TRBJ1-6, with D unclear. Germline CDR1 reads SGHTA; CDR2 reads FQGNSA. V lost 2 bases to trimming and J lost 9 bases, with 11 bases between them. The CDR3 totals 14 residues. The CDR3 is CASSLNNRLSPLHF. Here the CDR3 DNA reads TGTGCCAGCAGCTTAAATAACCGGCTTTCACCCCTCCACTTT.

This clone was seen more than once but under ten times. The chain uses TRBV5-6 and TRBJ2-7; D remains ambiguous. The length of the CDR3 is 15 residues. Trimming cost V 4 bases and J 0 bases, with 14 bases left between them. Germline V gene lookup returns CDR1 SGHDT and CDR2 YYEEEE. The CDR3 region is CASSLVAVSSYEQYF. The CDR3 coding sequence is TGTGCCAGCAGCCTAGTCGCAGTAAGCTCCTACGAGCAGTACTTC.

This chain connects TRBV5-6 to TRBJ2-3, with 12 bases fitting TRBD2. CDR1 and CDR2 (germline): SGHDT, YYEEEE. This CDR3 has 17 amino acids. The V and J ends lost 4 bases and 0 bases, in that order; junction bases with no gene match: 6. CDR3 sequence: CASSATGTSGSTDTQYF. CDR3 bases: TGTGCCAGCAGCGCGACCGGGACTAGCGGGAGCACAGATACGCAGTATTTT.

By proportion, this clone is medium-sized. The chain uses TRBV19 and TRBJ1-1; no firm D call. The CDR3 loop spans 13 amino acids. Trimming stripped 2 bases from V and 5 bases from J, with 9 bases between. Germline V gene data show CDR1 as LNHDA and CDR2 as SQIVND (reference sequence). This CDR3 is CASSISVGTEAFF. The CDR3 nucleotides read TGTGCCAGTAGTATATCGGTGGGGACTGAAGCTTTCTTT.

CDR3 DNA sequence: TGTGCCAGCAGCTTAATAGGACAGGTGAACAATGAGCAGTTCTTC. This encodes CASSLIGQVNNEQFF. This chain connects TRBV13 to TRBJ2-1; 7 bases map to TRBD1. Germline trimming cut 2 bases from V and 5 bases from J; bases unmatched to any gene: 6. The CDR3 is 15 residues long. Germline lookup yields CDR1 PRHDT and CDR2 FYEKMQ (reference sequence).

CDR3: CASSPTEDYTYNEQFF. The CDR3 DNA sequence: TGTGCCAGCAGCCCCACGGAGGACTATACCTACAATGAGCAGTTCTTC. The chain uses TRBV7-9 and TRBJ2-1; D might be TRBD2 (6 bases). The V and J ends lost 5 bases and 2 bases respectively, with 16 bases between them. The CDR3 contains 16 residues. The germline gives CDR1 SEHNR, CDR2 FQNEAQ (reference sequence).

The genes are TRBV21-1 and TRBJ2-7; the table's D call, TRBD1, has no DNA check behind it. TRBV21-1 has pseudogene status. The CDR3 is made up of 16 amino acids. CDR3 bases: TGTGCCAGCACCCCGGAGGCAGGGGGCTTCCCCTACGAGCAGTACTTC. It yields the protein CASTPEAGGFPYEQYF.

There are a few counts of this clone. The chain uses TRBV25-1 and TRBJ1-2, with D uncertain. V shed 5 bases and J shed 3 bases, with 10 bases lying between them. The CDR3 sequence is 13 residues long. Germline-derived CDR1 and CDR2 are MGHDK and SYGVNS. The CDR3 sequence is CASSYASDYGYTF. The CDR3 nucleotides are TGTGCCAGCAGTTATGCATCGGACTATGGCTACACCTTC.

The V call is TRBV11-1, the J call TRBJ2-2, with a possible D match to TRBD1 (5 bases). The CDR3 spans 14 residues. Germline-derived CDR1 and CDR2 are SGHAT and FQDESV (reference sequence). V was shortened by 3 bases and J by 6 bases, with 11 bases between the two germline ends. CDR3 in amino acids: CASSLSRAAGELFF. CDR3 coding DNA: TGTGCCAGCAGCTTGAGCAGGGCGGCCGGGGAGCTGTTTTTT.

This clone was seen only a few times. The chain links TRBV28 to TRBJ2-1; D is undetermined. The CDR3 runs 15 residues. The germline V gene encodes CDR1 MDHEN and CDR2 SYDVKM. V was pared by 8 bases and J by 0 bases, with 14 bases between. CDR3 DNA sequence: TGTGCCAGCGACCCCGATCGAAGCTCCTACAATGAGCAGTTCTTC. Protein: CASDPDRSSYNEQFF.

The J gene is TRBJ1-2, the V gene TRBV19, with D maybe TRBD1 (6 bases). CDR3 length: 13 residues. Germline CDR1 and CDR2: LNHDA and SQIVND (reference sequence). V was cut by 9 bases and J by 4 bases, with 15 bases left in between. The CDR3 here is CARRNRVVYGYTF. In nucleotides, the CDR3 is TGTGCCAGAAGAAACAGGGTTGTCTATGGCTACACCTTC.